The next 29 T cell receptor beta chains were all read from a single sample in a study of shared clonotypes between healthy human individuals. Measured with immunoSEQ multiplex PCR; TCRdb has only the in-frame clones, and not every one. This sample yields 2.3 million or so clones, of which more than 85% are seen a single time; 0.35% to 0.45% belongs to the top ten. The sample comprised naive CD4+ T cells from PBMCs. Specified subset: CD45RA+ positively selected. These receptors were collected from a man aged 18-30 years in good health. Some clones in this sample may be carry-over from other donors' samples.

This chain links TRBV5-1 with TRBJ1-1; D unresolved. With 4 bases removed from V and 0 bases from J, the gap between germline ends came to 13 bases. Germline values: CDR1 SGHRS, CDR2 YFSETQ. The length of the CDR3 is 15 residues. CDR3 coding DNA: TGCGCCAGCAGCCGCGGAATACAAATGAACACTGAAGCTTTCTTT. This sequence encodes CASSRGIQMNTEAFF.

The genes are TRBV7-2 and TRBJ1-1; D not certain. Germline CDR1 reads SGHTA; CDR2 reads FQGNSA. V was cut by 2 bases and J by 1 base, with 8 bases left in between. CDR3 length: 14 amino acids. The CDR3 DNA reads as TGTGCCAGCAGCTTATCACAGCGGAACACTGAAGCTTTCTTT. This codes for CASSLSQRNTEAFF.

The V gene is TRBV29-1, the J gene TRBJ2-5; 7 positions agree with TRBD2. The trim removed 2 bases at V and 1 base at J, leaving 7 bases unmatched. This CDR3 is 15 amino acids long. Germline V gives CDR1 SQVTM, CDR2 ANQGSEA. This CDR3 reads CSVEHSGASQETQYF. The CDR3 DNA is TGCAGCGTTGAACACAGCGGGGCGTCCCAAGAGACCCAGTACTTC.

This clone was detected only once. The rearrangement joins TRBV27 to TRBJ1-1, with a weak D call TRBD1 (5 bases). Germline lookup yields CDR1 MNHEY and CDR2 SMNVEV (reference sequence). The CDR3 loop spans 14 amino acids. V lost 4 bases, J lost 3 bases, and 12 bases lay in between. CDR3 in amino acids: CASSYRGADTEAFF. The DNA for the CDR3 is TGTGCCAGCAGTTATCGGGGCGCGGACACTGAAGCTTTCTTT.

For this clone: The sample carries other DNA sequences with the same CDR3. This sequence joins TRBV2 and TRBJ1-1, with 9 bases that match TRBD1. The CDR3 covers 13 residues. Germline assignment: CDR1 SNHLY and CDR2 FYNNEI. Trimming took 6 bases from V and 5 from J; bases not matched to a gene: 4. CDR3: CASRGQGLTEAFF. The CDR3 DNA sequence: TGTGCCAGCAGGGGACAGGGTTTAACTGAAGCTTTCTTT.

Remarks on this clone: The same CDR3 can be traced to other DNA sequences in this sample. This rearrangement joins TRBV30 to TRBJ1-5, with D possibly matching TRBD1 (6 bases). Trimming took off 0 bases at V and 4 bases at J, with 7 bases between the two ends. CDR1 GTSNPN and CDR2 SVGIG come from the germline V gene (reference sequence). The CDR3 is 13 residues long. The CDR3 loop is CAWSVQGNQPQHF. The DNA for the CDR3 is TGTGCCTGGAGTGTACAGGGTAATCAGCCCCAGCATTTT.

This sequence joins TRBV7-2 and TRBJ2-7; a possible D gene is TRBD2 (7 bases). The CDR3 length is 15 residues. V lost 0 bases and J 2 bases, leaving 11 bases between the germline ends. Per germline, CDR1 SGHTA and CDR2 FQGNSA. The CDR3 spells CASSLAGGPAYEQYF. Here the CDR3 DNA reads TGTGCCAGCAGCTTAGCGGGGGGGCCTGCCTACGAGCAGTACTTC.

Turning to this clone: The germline gene is not matched at one end of the junction; a read error may be the cause. CDR3 DNA: TGTGCCAGCAGTGAAGGACTACGCCCGGTCTTC. Translating it yields CASSEGLRPVF. The rearrangement links TRBV6-1 to TRBJ2-1, with D possibly matching TRBD2 (5 bases). CDR3 length: 11 amino acids. Per the germline V gene, CDR1 is MNHNS and CDR2 is SASEGT.

This clone was recorded only once. This chain links TRBV7-2 with TRBJ1-1; no clear D. The CDR3 totals 12 residues. V lost 2 bases, J lost 14 bases, and 15 bases lay in between. Germline assignment: CDR1 SGHTA and CDR2 FQGNSA. DNA of the CDR3: TGTGCCAGCAGCTTATTGGGCGTCTCTATATTCTTT. Its protein is CASSLLGVSIFF. Together with reference TRBV7-2 and TRBJ1-1, the CDR3 gives the full variable domain: GAGVSQSPSNKVTEKGKDVELRCDPISGHTALYWYRQSLGQGLEFLIYFQGNSAPDKSGLPSDRFSAERTGGSVSTLTIQRTQQEDSAVYLCASSLLGVSIFFGQGTRLTVV.

The J gene is TRBJ2-1, the V gene TRBV4-1, with D perhaps TRBD2 (6 bases). V was cut by 1 base and J by 7 bases, with 17 bases left in between. The CDR3 runs 16 residues. Germline CDR1 reads MGHRA; CDR2 reads YSYEKL. This CDR3 is CASSQGGRGLRNEQFF. The CDR3 DNA sequence: TGCGCCAGCAGCCAAGGAGGGCGGGGATTGAGAAATGAGCAGTTCTTC.

The chain links TRBV11-2 to TRBJ2-5; 8 bases map to TRBD1. Germline V gene sequence: CDR1 SGHAT, CDR2 FQNNGV. The CDR3 is 12 amino acids. V lost 8 bases and J lost 7; bases outside the gene matches: 6. This CDR3 reads CASGQGAGTQYF. The CDR3 nucleotides read TGTGCCAGCGGCCAGGGGGCCGGGACCCAGTACTTC.

The rearrangement joins TRBV5-1 to TRBJ2-1; D might be TRBD1 (6 bases). V lost 4 bases to trimming and J lost 5 bases, with 10 bases between them. The CDR3 has 13 residues. Germline-derived CDR1 and CDR2 are SGHRS and YFSETQ. The CDR3 nucleotides are TGCGCCAGCAGCACATACAGGGACAATGAGCAGTTCTTC. It translates to CASSTYRDNEQFF.

The chain has TRBV5-6 and TRBJ2-5, with TRBD2 as a possible D gene (5 bases). Germline CDR1 and CDR2: SGHDT and YYEEEE. This CDR3 is built from 15 residues. V lost 1 base and J 0 bases, leaving 10 bases between the germline ends. This CDR3 is CASSLNGNYQETQYF. In DNA, the CDR3 is TGTGCCAGCAGCTTGAACGGGAATTACCAAGAGACCCAGTACTTC.

The V call is TRBV7-3, the J call TRBJ2-3, with 9 bases that match TRBD2. CDR1 and CDR2 (germline): SGHTA, FQGTGA. With V trimmed by 1 base and J by 4 bases, 9 bases remained unmatched. The CDR3 length is 17 residues. CDR3 protein: CASSLRGLALGADTQYF. The CDR3 bases are TGTGCCAGCAGCTTAAGGGGACTAGCCCTCGGGGCAGATACGCAGTATTTT.

The rearrangement links TRBV18 to TRBJ1-1; D is possibly TRBD1 (5 bases). The CDR3 covers 15 residues. Germline CDR1 KGHSH, CDR2 LQKENI. V gave up 3 bases and J gave up 5 bases, with 16 bases separating them. CDR3 loop: CASSPYGGAYTEAFF. The DNA of the CDR3 is TGTGCCAGCTCACCCTACGGGGGAGCGTATACTGAAGCTTTCTTT. Drawing the rest from reference TRBV18 and TRBJ1-1, the complete variable domain is NAGVMQNPRHLVRRRGQEARLRCSPMKGHSHVYWYRQLPEEGLKFMVYLQKENIIDESGMPKERFSAEFPKEGPSILRIQQVVRGDSAAYFCASSPYGGAYTEAFFGQGTRLTVV.

The chain carries TRBV4-3 and TRBJ2-7, with TRBD2 matching 9 bases. CDR1 and CDR2 from the germline V gene are LGHNA and YSLEER. J gave up 4 bases and V 1 base, and 11 bases lay outside the gene matches. The CDR3 spans 17 residues. The CDR3 is CASSQGVLAGGNYEQYF. The CDR3 nucleotides are TGCGCCAGCAGCCAAGGGGTATTGGCGGGAGGGAATTACGAGCAGTACTTC.

CDR3 nucleotides: TGTGCCAGCAGCAAAAACCGGGACAGGGGATCTTCAGAGCAGTACTTC. Translating gives CASSKNRDRGSSEQYF. V and J are TRBV7-2 and TRBJ2-7; 10 positions agree with TRBD1. V lost 5 bases, J lost 7 bases, and 14 bases stayed unmatched. Germline values: CDR1 SGHTA, CDR2 FQGNSA. The CDR3 covers 16 residues.

The genes are TRBV5-1 and TRBJ2-3, with D perhaps matching TRBD1 (6 bases). V was trimmed by 0 bases and J by 0 bases, leaving 14 bases between them. Germline CDR1 is SGHRS and CDR2 is YFSETQ. The CDR3 covers 17 residues. DNA for the CDR3: TGCGCCAGCAGCTTGGCGCCGACAGGTACTAGCACAGATACGCAGTATTTT. Translated, it gives CASSLAPTGTSTDTQYF.

The table lists this clone with a count of one. The rearrangement joins TRBV5-5 to TRBJ2-1; D is unresolved. V lost 0 bases and J lost 7, with 8 bases in between. The CDR3 is 13 amino acids. Germline assignment: CDR1 SGHKS and CDR2 YYEKEE (reference sequence). In DNA form, the CDR3 reads TGTGCCAGCAGCTTGGCCGGTGGGAATGAGCAGTTCTTC. Translation gives CASSLAGGNEQFF.

This chain connects TRBV28 to TRBJ1-3; D is unresolved. V dropped 6 bases and J dropped 0 bases, with 9 bases sitting between them. The germline V gene has CDR1 MDHEN and CDR2 SYDVKM. The CDR3 has 14 amino acids. The CDR3 is CASSQSLSGNTIYF. As DNA, the CDR3 is TGTGCCAGCAGCCAAAGCCTCTCTGGAAACACCATATATTTT.

The chain joins TRBV4-1 to TRBJ2-3, with D unclear. CDR3 length: 15 residues. The V gene lost 1 base and the J gene lost 0 bases, with 8 bases spanning the gap. Germline CDR1 reads MGHRA; CDR2 reads YSYEKL. Written as DNA, the CDR3 is TGCGCCAGCAGCCAAGCTCACCCCAGCACAGATACGCAGTATTTT. Protein product: CASSQAHPSTDTQYF.

The rearrangement uses TRBV14 and TRBJ1-1; D is unclear. The CDR3 length is 13 residues. Germline V gene lookup returns CDR1 SGHDN and CDR2 FVKESK. The V end was cut by 4 bases, the J end by 8 bases, with 14 bases between. The CDR3 sequence is CASSPDGWREAFF. DNA for the CDR3: TGTGCCAGCAGCCCGGACGGTTGGCGGGAAGCTTTCTTT.

The chain employs TRBV7-3 and TRBJ2-7; tentatively, D is TRBD1 (5 bases). Germline V gene data show CDR1 as SGHTA and CDR2 as FQGTGA. V lost 4 bases, J lost 0 bases, and 10 bases lay in between. This CDR3 is built from 14 residues. The CDR3 loop is CASSSGPHSYEQYF. The CDR3 bases are TGTGCCAGCAGCTCAGGGCCCCACTCCTACGAGCAGTACTTC.

J is TRBJ1-3 and V is TRBV7-2; D not certain. The CDR3 is 15 amino acids. Deletions cut 1 base from V and 4 bases from J, with 11 bases between. Germline loops: CDR1 SGHTA, CDR2 FQGNSA. The CDR3 DNA reads TGTGCCAGCAGCTTAGGTACCAGCCAAGGAAACACCATATATTTT. It yields the protein CASSLGTSQGNTIYF.

This clone has only one observation. The J gene is TRBJ2-7, the V gene TRBV27; maybe TRBD2 (5 bases). The CDR3 covers 13 residues. CDR1 and CDR2 from the germline V gene are MNHEY and SMNVEV (reference sequence). With 6 bases removed from V and 0 bases from J, the gap between germline ends came to 9 bases. The CDR3, as DNA: TGTGCCAGCAGCACTGGGAGCTCCTACGAGCAGTACTTC. Translation: CASSTGSSYEQYF.

The CDR3 nucleotides read TGTGCTAGTGGTCAAGGAGGTCGGGACGAGCAGTACTTC. Translating gives CASGQGGRDEQYF. This chain uses TRBV12-5 with TRBJ2-7; a weak D match, TRBD2 (5 bases). Germline V gives CDR1 LGHNT, CDR2 FRNRAP. V lost 5 bases, J lost 5 bases, and 13 bases lay in between. The CDR3 totals 13 residues.

This chain joins TRBV9 and TRBJ2-1; D not certain. CDR1 and CDR2 from the germline V gene are SGDLS and YYNGEE. This CDR3 contains 13 residues. V dropped 0 bases and J dropped 5 bases, with 6 bases sitting between them. CDR3 in DNA: TGTGCCAGCAGCGTAGATCCGAACAATGAGCAGTTCTTC. As protein: CASSVDPNNEQFF.

Note on this clone: Distinct nucleotide sequences in the sample also encode this CDR3. This chain joins TRBV18 and TRBJ2-1; the match to TRBD2 covers 7 bases. Per the germline V gene, CDR1 is KGHSH and CDR2 is LQKENI. V shed 3 bases and J 1 base; nucleotides not matched to a gene: 3. The CDR3 extends over 15 amino acids. The CDR3 nucleotides are TGTGCCAGCTCACCCCTTAGCGGGTCCTACAATGAGCAGTTCTTC. It codes for CASSPLSGSYNEQFF.

The CDR3 DNA reads as TGTGCCAGCAGTCCGAGTCTAGCGGTCAATGGGAATGAGCAGTTCTTC. It is translated as CASSPSLAVNGNEQFF. The rearrangement uses TRBV7-9 and TRBJ2-1; 7 positions match TRBD2. CDR3 length: 16 amino acids. CDR1 and CDR2 from the germline V gene are SEHNR and FQNEAQ (reference sequence). V shed 6 bases and J 7 bases; nucleotides not matched to a gene: 15.